Presented here are 18 T cell receptor beta chains from one specimen sequenced in a study of T cell clusters in autoimmune cytopenias. TRB rearrangements were amplified by touch-down multiplex PCR with mixed TRB-A/B primers. TCRdb reanalyzed the multiplex PCR reads, giving one entry per CDR3 protein sequence and no DNA. This table holds some 510 distinct CDR3 sequences. TRB amplification used 200 to 250 ng of peripheral blood genomic DNA. These data were also reused for a study on T cell repertoires in aging, cancer and after chemotherapy.

Material: peripheral blood. All receptors derive from a human donor in good health.

Considering frequency, this clonotype is large. V gene TRBV19 combines with J gene TRBJ1-2; TCRdb picks TRBD1, but there is no DNA to check that call. The CDR3 length is 13 residues. Germline V gene lookup returns CDR1 LNHDA and CDR2 SQIVND (reference sequence). CDR3 residues: CASSIREDYGYTF.

Frequency places this clonotype as medium-sized. The rearrangement links TRBV7-9 to TRBJ1-5; TCRdb returns TRBD1, unconfirmable since there is no DNA. This CDR3 contains 15 residues. Germline lookup yields CDR1 SEHNR and CDR2 FQNEAQ (reference sequence). CDR3 region: CASSQTGGTYQPQHF.

In terms of frequency, this clonotype is large. V is TRBV11-3 and J is TRBJ2-7. There are 14 residues in the CDR3. Germline V gene data show CDR1 as SGHNT and CDR2 as YENEEA. CDR3 amino acids: CASSLGGDSYEQYF.

Frequency places this clonotype as large. The chain employs TRBV6-1 and TRBJ2-7. The CDR3 spans 16 residues. Germline loops: CDR1 MNHNS, CDR2 SASEGT. CDR3: CASSEALYVLASQQYF.

This clonotype ranks as medium-sized (0.01 to 0.1%) in terms of frequency. The chain has TRBV10-3 and TRBJ2-3; without DNA, the TCRdb call of TRBD2 cannot be checked. The CDR3 consists of 14 residues. Germline CDR1 is ENHRY and CDR2 is SYGVKD. CDR3 in amino acids: CAISAAGGSETQYF.

V and J are TRBV6-6 and TRBJ2-7. Germline CDR1 MNHNY, CDR2 SVGAGI (reference sequence). CDR3 length: 14 residues. The CDR3 sequence is CASSTAGGPREQYF.

The chain carries TRBV24-1 and TRBJ1-5; as DNA is missing, the TRBD1 call by TCRdb cannot be tested. Per germline, CDR1 KGHDR and CDR2 SFDVKD. The CDR3 has 16 amino acids. CDR3 region: CATSDSETGVGQPQHF.

This chain uses TRBV7-3 with TRBJ2-2; TCRdb's D gene call, TRBD2, goes unchecked for lack of DNA. The CDR3 extends over 15 amino acids. CDR1 and CDR2 from the germline V gene are SGHTA and FQGTGA. The CDR3 here is CASSLTGTSSGELFF. Together with reference TRBV7-3 and TRBJ2-2, the CDR3 gives the full variable domain: GAGVSQTPSNKVTEKGKYVELRCDPISGHTALYWYRQSLGQGPEFLIYFQGTGAADDSGLPNDRFFAVRPEGSVSTLKIQRTERGDSAVYLCASSLTGTSSGELFFGEGSRLTVL.

This clonotype is labeled medium-sized based on frequency. This rearrangement joins TRBV11-3 to TRBJ2-3; TCRdb picks TRBD1, but there is no DNA to check that call. CDR3 length: 17 amino acids. Germline V CDR1 and CDR2: SGHNT, YENEEA. The CDR3 loop is CASSLAGQGANTDTQYF. Supplemented by reference TRBV11-3 and TRBJ2-3, the full variable domain reads EAGVVQSPRYKIIEKKQPVAFWCNPISGHNTLYWYLQNLGQGPELLIRYENEEAVDDSQLPKDRFSAERLKGVDSTLKIQPAELGDSAVYLCASSLAGQGANTDTQYFGPGTRLTVL.

This clonotype is medium-sized by frequency. This sequence joins TRBV5-1 and TRBJ2-7. The V gene's germline CDR1 is SGHRS and CDR2 YFSETQ. The CDR3 loop spans 13 amino acids. CDR3 sequence: CASSLFGDYEQYF. Variable domain in full (rest from reference TRBV5-1 and TRBJ2-7): KAGVTQTPRYLIKTRGQQVTLSCSPISGHRSVSWYQQTPGQGLQFLFEYFSETQRNKGNFPGRFSGRQFSNSRSEMNVSTLELGDSALYLCASSLFGDYEQYFGPGTRLTVT.

This clonotype registers large (0.1 to 1%) by frequency. The rearrangement joins TRBV6-2 or TRBV6-3 to TRBJ2-5; the D call from TCRdb, TRBD1, cannot be confirmed without DNA. Germline loops: CDR1 MNHEY, CDR2 SVGEGT. This CDR3 has 13 residues. This CDR3 reads CASSRDRQETQYF.

This clonotype is called medium-sized based on its frequency. The chain uses TRBV11-3 and TRBJ1-4; no DNA is available, so the TRBD1 call from TCRdb remains unchecked. CDR1 SGHNT and CDR2 YENEEA come from the germline V gene. The CDR3 length is 16 residues. The CDR3 spells CASSLWTGRTNEKLFF.

This clonotype is classed as large (0.1 to 1%) by frequency. The V gene is TRBV30, the J gene TRBJ2-5; TCRdb indicates TRBD1, and absent DNA this call remains unverified. Germline V gene sequence: CDR1 GTSNPN, CDR2 SVGIG (reference sequence). The CDR3 loop spans 14 amino acids. CDR3 loop: CAWSPGTVGETQYF.

This clonotype is identified as large (0.1 to 1%) from frequency. The rearrangement joins TRBV6-6 to TRBJ2-4; there is no DNA to check the TCRdb D call of TRBD1. Germline CDR1 is MNHNY and CDR2 is SVGAGI (reference sequence). The CDR3 covers 15 residues. The CDR3 here is CASSSGGGVKNIQYF.

This clonotype registers large by frequency. V usage is TRBV5-4 and J usage is TRBJ1-6; without DNA, the TCRdb call of TRBD1 cannot be checked. This CDR3 has 16 residues. CDR1 is SGHNT and CDR2 is YYREEE in the germline V gene (reference sequence). This chain's CDR3 is CASRADGQGYNSPLHF.

This clonotype is large by frequency. The chain joins TRBV5-5 to TRBJ2-1; TCRdb's assignment of TRBD1 cannot be checked, as there is no DNA. Germline CDR1 is SGHKS and CDR2 is YYEKEE (reference sequence). This CDR3 is built from 15 residues. The CDR3 sequence is CASSAGPGPRYEQFF.

This clonotype ranks as medium-sized (0.01 to 0.1%) in terms of frequency. This chain links TRBV7-9 with TRBJ1-1; the TCRdb D gene call, TRBD1, has no DNA to confirm it. CDR1 is SEHNR and CDR2 is FQNEAQ in the germline V gene (reference sequence). This CDR3 contains 14 residues. This chain's CDR3 is CASIPDRVNTEAFF. Full variable domain (rest looked up from reference TRBV7-9 and TRBJ1-1): DTGVSQNPRHKITKRGQNVTFRCDPISEHNRLYWYRQTLGQGPEFLTYFQNEAQLEKSRLLSDRFSAERPKGSFSTLEIQRTEQGDSAMYLCASIPDRVNTEAFFGQGTRLTVV.

This clonotype is large by frequency. The gene calls are TRBV12-3 or TRBV12-4 and TRBJ1-2; no DNA is available, so the TRBD1 call from TCRdb remains unchecked. The CDR3 runs to 13 residues. The CDR3 sequence: CASRVQGDYGYTF.